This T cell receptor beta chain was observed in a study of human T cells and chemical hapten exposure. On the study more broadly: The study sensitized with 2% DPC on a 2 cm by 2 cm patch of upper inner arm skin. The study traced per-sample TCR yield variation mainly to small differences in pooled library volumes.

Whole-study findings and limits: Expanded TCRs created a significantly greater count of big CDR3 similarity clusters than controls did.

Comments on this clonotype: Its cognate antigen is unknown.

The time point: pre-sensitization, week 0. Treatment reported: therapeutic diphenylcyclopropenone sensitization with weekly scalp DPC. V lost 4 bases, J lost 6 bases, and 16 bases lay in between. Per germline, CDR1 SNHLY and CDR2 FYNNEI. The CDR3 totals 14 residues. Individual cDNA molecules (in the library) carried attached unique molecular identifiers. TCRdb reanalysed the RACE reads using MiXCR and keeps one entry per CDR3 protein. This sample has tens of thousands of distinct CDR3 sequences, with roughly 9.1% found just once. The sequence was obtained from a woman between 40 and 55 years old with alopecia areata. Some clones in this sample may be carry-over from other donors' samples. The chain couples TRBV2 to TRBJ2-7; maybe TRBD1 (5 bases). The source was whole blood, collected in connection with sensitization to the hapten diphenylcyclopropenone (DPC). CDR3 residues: CASSGGPIGAEQYF. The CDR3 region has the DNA TGTGCCAGCAGTGGGGGCCCAATCGGCGCCGAGCAGTACTTC.